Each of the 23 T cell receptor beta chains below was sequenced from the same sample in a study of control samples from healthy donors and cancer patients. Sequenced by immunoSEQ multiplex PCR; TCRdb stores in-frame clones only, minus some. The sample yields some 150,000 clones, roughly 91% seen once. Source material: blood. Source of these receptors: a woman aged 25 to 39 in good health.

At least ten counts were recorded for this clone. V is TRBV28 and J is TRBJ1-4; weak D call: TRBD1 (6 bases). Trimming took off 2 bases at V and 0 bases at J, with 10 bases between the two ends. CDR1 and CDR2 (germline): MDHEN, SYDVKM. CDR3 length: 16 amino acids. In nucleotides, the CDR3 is TGTGCCAGCAGTTTAGGGGGGCAGTCAACTAATGAAAAACTGTTTTTT. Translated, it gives CASSLGGQSTNEKLFF.

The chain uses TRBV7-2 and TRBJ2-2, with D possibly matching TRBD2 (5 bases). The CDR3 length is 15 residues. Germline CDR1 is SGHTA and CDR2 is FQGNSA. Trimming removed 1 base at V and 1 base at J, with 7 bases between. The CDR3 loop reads CASSLDSVNTGELFF. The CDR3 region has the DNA TGTGCCAGCAGCTTAGATAGCGTGAACACCGGGGAGCTGTTTTTT.

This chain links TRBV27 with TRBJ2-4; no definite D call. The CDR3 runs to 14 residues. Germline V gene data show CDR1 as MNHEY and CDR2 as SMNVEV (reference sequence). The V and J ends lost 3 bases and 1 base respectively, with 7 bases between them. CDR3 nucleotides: TGTGCCAGCAGTTTCTTCCAGGCCAAAAACATTCAGTACTTC. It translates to CASSFFQAKNIQYF.

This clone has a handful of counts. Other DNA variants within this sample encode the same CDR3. The CDR3 nucleotides are TGTGCCAGCTCACCCCCGAGCGGGGGTCACAATGAGCAGTTCTTC. Protein: CASSPPSGGHNEQFF. The chain couples TRBV18 to TRBJ2-1; 8 bases agree with TRBD2. Germline lookup yields CDR1 KGHSH and CDR2 LQKENI. The V segment lost 3 bases and the J segment 5 bases; nucleotides outside the gene matches: 6. CDR3 length equals 15 residues. Supplemented by reference TRBV18 and TRBJ2-1, the full variable domain reads NAGVMQNPRHLVRRRGQEARLRCSPMKGHSHVYWYRQLPEEGLKFMVYLQKENIIDESGMPKERFSAEFPKEGPSILRIQQVVRGDSAAYFCASSPPSGGHNEQFFGPGTRLTVL.

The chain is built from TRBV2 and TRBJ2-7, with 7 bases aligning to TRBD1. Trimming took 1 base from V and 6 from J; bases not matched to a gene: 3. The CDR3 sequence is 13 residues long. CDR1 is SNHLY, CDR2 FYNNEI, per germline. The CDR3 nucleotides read TGTGCCAGCAGTGAAGGACAGGGTGCCGAGCAGTACTTC. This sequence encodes CASSEGQGAEQYF.

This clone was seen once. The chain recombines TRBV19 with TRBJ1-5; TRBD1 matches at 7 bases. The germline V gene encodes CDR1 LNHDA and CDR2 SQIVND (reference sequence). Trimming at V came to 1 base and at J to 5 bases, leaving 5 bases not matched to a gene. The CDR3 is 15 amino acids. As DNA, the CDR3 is TGTGCCAGTAGTATAGGAGGGACAGAATATCAGCCCCAGCATTTT. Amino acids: CASSIGGTEYQPQHF.

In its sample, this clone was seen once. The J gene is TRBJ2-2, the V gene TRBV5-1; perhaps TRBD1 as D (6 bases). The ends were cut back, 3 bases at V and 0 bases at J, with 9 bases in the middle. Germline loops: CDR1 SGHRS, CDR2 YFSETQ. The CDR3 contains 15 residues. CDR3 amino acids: CASSSGATNTGELFF. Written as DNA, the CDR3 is TGCGCCAGCAGCTCAGGGGCCACGAACACCGGGGAGCTGTTTTTT. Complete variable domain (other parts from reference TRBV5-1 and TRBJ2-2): KAGVTQTPRYLIKTRGQQVTLSCSPISGHRSVSWYQQTPGQGLQFLFEYFSETQRNKGNFPGRFSGRQFSNSRSEMNVSTLELGDSALYLCASSSGATNTGELFFGEGSRLTVL.

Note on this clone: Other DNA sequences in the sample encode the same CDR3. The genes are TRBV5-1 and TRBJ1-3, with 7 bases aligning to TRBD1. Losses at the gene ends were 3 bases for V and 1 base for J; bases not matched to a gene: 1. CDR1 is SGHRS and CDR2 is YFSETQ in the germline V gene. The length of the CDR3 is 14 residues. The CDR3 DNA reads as TGCGCCAGCAGCTCGGGACAGTCTGGAAACACCATATATTTT. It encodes CASSSGQSGNTIYF.

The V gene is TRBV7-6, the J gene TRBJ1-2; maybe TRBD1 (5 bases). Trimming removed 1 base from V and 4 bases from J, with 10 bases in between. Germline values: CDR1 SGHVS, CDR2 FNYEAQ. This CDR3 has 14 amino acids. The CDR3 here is CASSLGGVAYGYTF. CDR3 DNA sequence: TGTGCCAGCAGCTTAGGGGGGGTGGCCTATGGCTACACCTTC.

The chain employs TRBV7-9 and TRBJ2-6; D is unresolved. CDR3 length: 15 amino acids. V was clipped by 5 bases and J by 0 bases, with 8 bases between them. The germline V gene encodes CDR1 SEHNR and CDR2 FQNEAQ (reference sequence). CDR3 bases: TGTGCCAGCAGCCATGACGGCTCTGGGGCCAACGTCCTGACTTTC. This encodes CASSHDGSGANVLTF.

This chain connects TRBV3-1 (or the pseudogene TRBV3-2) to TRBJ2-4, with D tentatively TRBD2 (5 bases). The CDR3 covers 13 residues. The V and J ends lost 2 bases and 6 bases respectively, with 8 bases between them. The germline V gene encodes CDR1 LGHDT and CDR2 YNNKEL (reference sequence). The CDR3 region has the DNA TGTGCCAGCAGCCAATCCGGGGTAAACATTCAGTACTTC. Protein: CASSQSGVNIQYF.

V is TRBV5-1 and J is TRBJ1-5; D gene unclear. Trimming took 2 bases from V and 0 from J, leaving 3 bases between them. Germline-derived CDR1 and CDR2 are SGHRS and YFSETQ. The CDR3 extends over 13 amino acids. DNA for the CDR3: TGCGCCAGCAGCTTTGATAGCAATCAGCCCCAGCATTTT. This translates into CASSFDSNQPQHF. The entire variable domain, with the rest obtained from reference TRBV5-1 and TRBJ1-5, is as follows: KAGVTQTPRYLIKTRGQQVTLSCSPISGHRSVSWYQQTPGQGLQFLFEYFSETQRNKGNFPGRFSGRQFSNSRSEMNVSTLELGDSALYLCASSFDSNQPQHFGDGTRLSIL.

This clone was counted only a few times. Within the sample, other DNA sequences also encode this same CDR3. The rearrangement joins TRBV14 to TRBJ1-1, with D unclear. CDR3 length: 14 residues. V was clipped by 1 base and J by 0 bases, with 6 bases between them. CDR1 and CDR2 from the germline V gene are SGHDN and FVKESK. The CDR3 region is CASSQAGMNTEAFF. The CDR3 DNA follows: TGTGCCAGCAGCCAAGCTGGGATGAACACTGAAGCTTTCTTT.

As DNA, the CDR3 is TGTGCCAGCAGTGACTCGATTAGTAGCGGGGGCACAGATACGCAGTATTTT. It is translated as CASSDSISSGGTDTQYF. The rearrangement links TRBV6-4 to TRBJ2-3; 8 nucleotides match TRBD2. Germline V CDR1 and CDR2: MRHNA, SNTAGT. Trimming at V came to 0 bases and at J to 1 base, leaving 6 bases not matched to a gene. This CDR3 is built from 17 residues.

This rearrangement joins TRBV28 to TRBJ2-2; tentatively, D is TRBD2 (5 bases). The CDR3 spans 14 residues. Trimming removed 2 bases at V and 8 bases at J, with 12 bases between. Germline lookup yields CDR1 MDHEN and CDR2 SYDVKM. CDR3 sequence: CASSLPGGGGELFF. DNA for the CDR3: TGTGCCAGCAGTTTACCCGGAGGTGGGGGGGAGCTGTTTTTT.

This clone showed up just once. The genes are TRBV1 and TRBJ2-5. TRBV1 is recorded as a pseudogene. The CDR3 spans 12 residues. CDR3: CTSSQDLGTQYF. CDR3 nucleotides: TGCACCAGCAGCCAAGATCTGGGGACCCAGTACTTC.

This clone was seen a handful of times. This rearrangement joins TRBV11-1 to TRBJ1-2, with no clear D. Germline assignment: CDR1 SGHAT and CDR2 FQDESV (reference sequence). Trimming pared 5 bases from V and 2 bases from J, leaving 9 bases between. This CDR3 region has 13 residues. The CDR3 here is CASSQVRNYGYTF. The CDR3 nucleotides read TGTGCCAGCAGCCAGGTCCGAAACTATGGCTACACCTTC.

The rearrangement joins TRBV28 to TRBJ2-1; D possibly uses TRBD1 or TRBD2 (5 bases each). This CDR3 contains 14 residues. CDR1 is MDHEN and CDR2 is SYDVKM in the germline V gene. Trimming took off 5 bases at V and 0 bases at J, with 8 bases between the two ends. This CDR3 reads CASSRGRSYNEQFF. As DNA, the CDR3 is TGTGCCAGCAGTAGGGGACGCTCCTACAATGAGCAGTTCTTC.

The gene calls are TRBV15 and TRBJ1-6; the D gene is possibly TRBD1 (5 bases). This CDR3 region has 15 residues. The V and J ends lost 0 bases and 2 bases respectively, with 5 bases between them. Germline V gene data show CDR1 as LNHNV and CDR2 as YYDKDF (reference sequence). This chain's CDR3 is CATSRDRAYNSPLHF. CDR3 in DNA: TGTGCCACCAGCAGAGACAGGGCCTATAATTCACCCCTCCACTTT.

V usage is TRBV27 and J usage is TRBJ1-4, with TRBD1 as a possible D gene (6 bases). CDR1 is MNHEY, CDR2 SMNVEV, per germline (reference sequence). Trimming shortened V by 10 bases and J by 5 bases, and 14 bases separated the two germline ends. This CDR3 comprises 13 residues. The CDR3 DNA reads TGTGCCACCTCCCGGGACAAGAATGAAAAACTGTTTTTT. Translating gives CATSRDKNEKLFF.

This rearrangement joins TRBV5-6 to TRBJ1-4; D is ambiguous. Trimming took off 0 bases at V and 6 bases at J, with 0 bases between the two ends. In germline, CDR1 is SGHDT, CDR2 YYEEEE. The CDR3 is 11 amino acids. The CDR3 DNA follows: TGTGCCAGCAGCTTGGATGAAAAACTGTTTTTT. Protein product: CASSLDEKLFF.

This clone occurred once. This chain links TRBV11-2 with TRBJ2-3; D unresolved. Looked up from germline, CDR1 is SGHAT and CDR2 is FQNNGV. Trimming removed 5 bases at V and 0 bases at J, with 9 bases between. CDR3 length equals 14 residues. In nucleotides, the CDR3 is TGTGCCAGCAGCCCGACACATAGCACAGATACGCAGTATTTT. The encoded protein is CASSPTHSTDTQYF.

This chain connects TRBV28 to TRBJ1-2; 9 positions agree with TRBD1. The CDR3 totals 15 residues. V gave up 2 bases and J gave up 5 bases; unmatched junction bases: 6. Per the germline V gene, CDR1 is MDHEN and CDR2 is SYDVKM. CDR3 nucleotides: TGTGCCAGCAGTTTACTCTTGGACAGGGGATATGGCTACACCTTC. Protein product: CASSLLLDRGYGYTF.